Listed below are T cell receptor beta chains from one sample, sequenced in a study of cytomegalovirus exposure and HLA in healthy donors. The assay was immunoSEQ multiplex PCR, and TCRdb's table has in-frame clones only and misses some. The data show more than 100,000 clones, with approximately 77% seen just once and about 1% held by the top ten. Input material: PBMCs. These receptors were collected from a woman aged 60 to 75 in good health and CMV-seronegative. The conserved cysteine and the conserved F or W are not part of the CDR3 here.

TRBV15	ATSRDRGEKLF
TRBV9	ASSVGVLAGGPPDTQY
TRBV28	ASNRGAYEQY
TRBV5-1	ASSLPGQGSGNTIY
TRBV7-9	ASSSAEKLF
TRBV5-1	ASSLAGDSYEQY
TRBV5-1	ASSSGTGTTYNSPLH
TRBV6-1	ASSEGTGLTEAF
TRBV9	ASSALASGGLNSYNEQF
TRBV7-2	ASSGGDSTNEKLF
TRBV15	ATSSRGGYNSPLH
TRBV28	ASSITGNYGYT
TRBV6-5	ATRQAGFNYGYT
TRBV5-4	ASSLPSGGVYEQY
TRBV1	TSSRLDRRGTEAF
TRBV4-2	ASSQDSGNQPQH
TRBV19	ASSQDRVLPNTEAF
TRBV6-5	ASSYSVLAAETQY
TRBV6-5	ATSTPAAPYEQY
TRBV29-1	SVGGQGIGYT
TRBV2	ASNRDSYGYT
TRBV19	ASSALDFFGNQPQH